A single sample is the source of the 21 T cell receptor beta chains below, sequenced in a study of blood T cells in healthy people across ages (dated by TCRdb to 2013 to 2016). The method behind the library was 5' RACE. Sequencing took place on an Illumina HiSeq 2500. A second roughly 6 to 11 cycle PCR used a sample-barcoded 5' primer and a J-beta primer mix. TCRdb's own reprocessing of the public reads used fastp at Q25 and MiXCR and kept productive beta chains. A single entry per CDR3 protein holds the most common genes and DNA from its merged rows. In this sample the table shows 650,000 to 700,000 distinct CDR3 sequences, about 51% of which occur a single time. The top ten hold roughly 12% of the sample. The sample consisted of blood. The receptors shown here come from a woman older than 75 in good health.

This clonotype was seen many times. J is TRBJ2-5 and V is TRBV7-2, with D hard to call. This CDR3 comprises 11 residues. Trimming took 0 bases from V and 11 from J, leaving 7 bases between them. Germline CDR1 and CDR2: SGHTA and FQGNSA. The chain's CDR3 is CASSLAVTQYF. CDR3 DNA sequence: TGTGCCAGCAGCTTAGCCGTGACTCAGTACTTC.

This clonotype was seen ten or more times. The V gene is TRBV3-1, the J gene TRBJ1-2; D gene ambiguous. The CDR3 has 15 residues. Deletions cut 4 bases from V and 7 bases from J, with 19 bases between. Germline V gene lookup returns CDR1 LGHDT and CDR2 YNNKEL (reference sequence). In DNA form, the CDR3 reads TGTGCCAGCAGCCGAACGGGGTTTGAGAGTGGTGGCTACACCTTC. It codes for CASSRTGFESGGYTF.

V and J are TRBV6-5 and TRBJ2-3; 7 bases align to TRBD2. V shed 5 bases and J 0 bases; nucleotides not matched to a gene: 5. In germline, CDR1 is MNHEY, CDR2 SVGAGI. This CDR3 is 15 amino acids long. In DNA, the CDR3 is TGTGCCAGCAGTCAACTAGCGACCAGCACAGATACGCAGTATTTT. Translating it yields CASSQLATSTDTQYF.

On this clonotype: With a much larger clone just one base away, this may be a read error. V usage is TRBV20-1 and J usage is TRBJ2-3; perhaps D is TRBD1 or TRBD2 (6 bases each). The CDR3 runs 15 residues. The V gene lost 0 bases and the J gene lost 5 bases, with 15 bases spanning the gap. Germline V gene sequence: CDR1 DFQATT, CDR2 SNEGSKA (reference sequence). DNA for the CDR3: TGCAGTGCTAGAGATTCGGGGGCTTCCGGAGATACGCAGTATTTT. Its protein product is CSARDSGASGDTQYF.

DNA for the CDR3: TGTGCCAGCAGTGAATATCGGGGAACCTCTTCACCCCTCCACTTT. As protein: CASSEYRGTSSPLHF. The rearrangement links TRBV25-1 to TRBJ1-6; D remains unclear. CDR3 size: 15 residues. The germline V gene has CDR1 MGHDK and CDR2 SYGVNS. Deletions cut 0 bases from V and 9 bases from J, with 12 bases between.

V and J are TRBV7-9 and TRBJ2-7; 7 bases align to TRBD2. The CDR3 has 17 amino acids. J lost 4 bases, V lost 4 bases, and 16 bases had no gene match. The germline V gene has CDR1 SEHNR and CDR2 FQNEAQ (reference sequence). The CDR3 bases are TGTGCCAGCAGCTCCCGAGTGTCGGCGGGAGAACGATACGAGCAGTACTTC. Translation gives CASSSRVSAGERYEQYF.

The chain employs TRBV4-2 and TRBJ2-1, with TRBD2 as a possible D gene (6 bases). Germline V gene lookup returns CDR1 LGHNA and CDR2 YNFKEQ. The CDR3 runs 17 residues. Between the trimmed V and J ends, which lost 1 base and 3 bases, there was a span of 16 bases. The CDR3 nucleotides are TGTGCCAGCAGCCAAGTAGGGCGGGACCAGCTCTACAATGAGCAGTTCTTC. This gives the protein CASSQVGRDQLYNEQFF.

The CDR3 DNA sequence: TGCAGTGCTAGCTGGGGGTTGGACAATGAGCAGTACTTC. It codes for CSASWGLDNEQYF. The gene calls are TRBV20-1 and TRBJ2-7, with D perhaps given as TRBD1 or TRBD2 (5 bases each). The germline V and J ends were trimmed by 3 bases and 7 bases, with 16 bases remaining between them. Germline CDR1 reads DFQATT; CDR2 reads SNEGSKA (reference sequence). The CDR3 is made up of 13 amino acids.

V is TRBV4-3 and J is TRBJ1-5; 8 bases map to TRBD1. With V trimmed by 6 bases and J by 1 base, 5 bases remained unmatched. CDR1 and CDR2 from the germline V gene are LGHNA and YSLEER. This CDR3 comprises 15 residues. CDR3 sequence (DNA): TGCGCCAGCAGTCAGGGGGCCCTAAGCAATCAGCCCCAGCATTTT. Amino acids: CASSQGALSNQPQHF.

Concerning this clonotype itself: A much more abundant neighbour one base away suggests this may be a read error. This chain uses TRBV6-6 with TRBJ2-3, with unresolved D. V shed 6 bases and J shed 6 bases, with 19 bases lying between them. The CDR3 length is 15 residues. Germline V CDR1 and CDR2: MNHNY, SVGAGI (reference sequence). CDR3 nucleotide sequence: TGTGCCAGCAGCCCTCAACGAGTGTCCTTTGATACGCAGTATTTT. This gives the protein CASSPQRVSFDTQYF.

In DNA, the CDR3 is TGCGCCAGCAGCTTCCTAGCGGGACCGAGCACCGGGGAGCTGTTTTTT. It translates to CASSFLAGPSTGELFF. This chain links TRBV4-1 with TRBJ2-2; 9 bases are shared with TRBD2. Trimming cost V 5 bases and J 4 bases; bases outside gene matches: 8. In germline, CDR1 is MGHRA, CDR2 YSYEKL. This CDR3 has 16 amino acids.

The CDR3 bases are TGTGCCAGCAGCCCACACGGCCTAGTAGGCTACGAGCAGTACTTC. Encoded protein: CASSPHGLVGYEQYF. The chain employs TRBV11-2 and TRBJ2-7, with D unclear. CDR3 length: 15 amino acids. CDR1 is SGHAT and CDR2 is FQNNGV in the germline V gene. V was trimmed by 5 bases and J by 3 bases, leaving 17 bases between them.

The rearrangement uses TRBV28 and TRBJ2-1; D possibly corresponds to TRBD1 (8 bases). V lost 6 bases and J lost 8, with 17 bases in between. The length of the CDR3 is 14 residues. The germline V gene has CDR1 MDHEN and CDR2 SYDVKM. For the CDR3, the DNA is TGTGCCAGCAGAACAGGGGGGGCATCGGATGAGCAGTTCTTC. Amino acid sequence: CASRTGGASDEQFF. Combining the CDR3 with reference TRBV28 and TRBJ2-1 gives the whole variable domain DVKVTQSSRYLVKRTGEKVFLECVQDMDHENMFWYRQDPGLGLRLIYFSYDVKMKEKGDIPEGYSVSREKKERFSLILESASTNQTSMYLCASRTGGASDEQFFGPGTRLTVL.

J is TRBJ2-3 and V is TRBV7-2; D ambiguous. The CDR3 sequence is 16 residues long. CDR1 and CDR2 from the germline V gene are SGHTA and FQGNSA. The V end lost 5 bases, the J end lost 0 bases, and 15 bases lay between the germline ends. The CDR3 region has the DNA TGTGCCAGCAGCCCCCGCTCTATGATTAGCACAGATACGCAGTATTTT. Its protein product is CASSPRSMISTDTQYF.

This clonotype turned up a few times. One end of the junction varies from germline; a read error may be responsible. CDR3 residues: CASSLAAQSSYNERFF. The CDR3 nucleotides read TGCGCCAGCAGCTTGGCCGCCCAAAGCTCCTACAATGAGCGGTTCTTC. This chain links TRBV5-1 with TRBJ2-1; D ambiguous. The germline V gene encodes CDR1 SGHRS and CDR2 YFSETQ. The CDR3 length is 16 residues. The entire variable domain, with the rest obtained from reference TRBV5-1 and TRBJ2-1, is as follows: KAGVTQTPRYLIKTRGQQVTLSCSPISGHRSVSWYQQTPGQGLQFLFEYFSETQRNKGNFPGRFSGRQFSNSRSEMNVSTLELGDSALYLCASSLAAQSSYNERFFGPGTRLTVL.

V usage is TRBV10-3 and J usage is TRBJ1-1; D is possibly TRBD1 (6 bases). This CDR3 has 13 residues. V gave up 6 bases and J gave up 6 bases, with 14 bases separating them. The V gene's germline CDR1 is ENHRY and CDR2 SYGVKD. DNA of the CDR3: TGTGCCATCAGCAGGGGAGGGGACGCTGAAGCTTTCTTT. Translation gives CAISRGGDAEAFF.

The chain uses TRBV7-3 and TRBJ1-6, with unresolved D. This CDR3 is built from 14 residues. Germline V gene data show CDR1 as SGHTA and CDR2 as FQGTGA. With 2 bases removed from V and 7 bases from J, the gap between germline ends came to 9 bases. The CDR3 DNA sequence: TGTGCCAGCAGCTTACGTGGGGAGAATTCACCCCTCCACTTT. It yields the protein CASSLRGENSPLHF.

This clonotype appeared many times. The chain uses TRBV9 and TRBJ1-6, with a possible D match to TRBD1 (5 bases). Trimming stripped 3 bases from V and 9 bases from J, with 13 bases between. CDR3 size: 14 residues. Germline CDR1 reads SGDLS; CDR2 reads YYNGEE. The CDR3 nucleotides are TGTGCCAGCAGCGGGCAAAGGGGCGGTTCACCCCTCCACTTT. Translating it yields CASSGQRGGSPLHF.

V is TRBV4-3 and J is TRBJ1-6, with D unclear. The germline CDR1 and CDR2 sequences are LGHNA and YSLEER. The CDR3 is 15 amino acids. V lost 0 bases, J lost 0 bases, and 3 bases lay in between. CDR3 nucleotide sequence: TGCGCCAGCAGCCAAGAAAGCTCCTATAATTCACCCCTCCACTTT. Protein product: CASSQESSYNSPLHF.

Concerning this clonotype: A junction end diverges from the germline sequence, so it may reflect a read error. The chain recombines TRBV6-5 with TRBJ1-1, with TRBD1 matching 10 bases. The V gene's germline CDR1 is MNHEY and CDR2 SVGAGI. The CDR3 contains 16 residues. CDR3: CASSPARGQGSTEAFF. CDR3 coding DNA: TGCGCCAGCAGCCCCGCCAGGGGACAGGGGTCCACTGAAGCTTTCTTT.

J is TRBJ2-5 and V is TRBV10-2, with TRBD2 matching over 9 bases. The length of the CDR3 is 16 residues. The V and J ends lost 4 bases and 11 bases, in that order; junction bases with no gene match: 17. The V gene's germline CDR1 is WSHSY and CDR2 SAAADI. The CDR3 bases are TGCGCCAGCAGTGGGACTACTAGCGGGCCCATGGGGGAGCAGTACTTC. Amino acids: CASSGTTSGPMGEQYF.